This T cell receptor (beta chain) came from a study of CD8 T cells in Susac syndrome. Sequencing targeted TCR beta in T cells from blood (CD8+ and CD4+). V lost 0 bases to trimming and J lost 3 bases, with 6 bases between them. The CDR3 length is 14 residues. In its sample, this clonotype was seen a few times. Random hexamers were used to reverse transcribe an amount of about 0.5 to 1 ug RNA. Using its own MiXCR run on the immunoSEQ multiplex PCR reads, TCRdb lists one record per CDR3 protein. The sample holds some 120,000 distinct CDR3 sequences, around 96% seen once. The chain couples TRBV12-3 or TRBV12-4 to TRBJ2-1; D is ambiguous. This sequence was found in a human donor in good health. The specimen was CD4+ T cells from PBMCs. The DNA of the CDR3 is TGTGCCAGCAGTTTAGCGGGCAGCTACAATGAGCAGTTCTTC. It yields the protein CASSLAGSYNEQFF.